The clone carrying this T cell receptor (beta chain) was picked up one time. Its matching antigen is unknown. A junction end diverges from the germline sequence, so it may reflect a read error. The study ran its PCR with 60 Vbeta and 13 Jbeta primers. The method was immunoSEQ multiplex PCR; TCRdb's version includes in-frame clones alone and lacks a portion of them. The sample has about 150,000 clones; approximately 84% are singletons. The sample belongs to a study of cytomegalovirus exposure and HLA in healthy donors. Findings of the study overall: The majority of TCR sequences were rare, yet some public TCRs appeared in many donors. Associated with cytomegalovirus, according to the listing, were about 160 TCR beta chains.

The TCR originated in a woman between 45 and 65 years old in good health and CMV-seropositive. The sequencing sample was made of PBMCs.

This CDR3 reads CASSPGTGAKNSQYF. The DNA for the CDR3 is TGTGCCAGCAGTCCTGGGACAGGGGCGAAAAACAGTCAGTACTTC. The V and J genes are TRBV5-4 and TRBJ2-4; 10 bases map to TRBD1. Germline-derived CDR1 and CDR2 are SGHNT and YYREEE (reference sequence). CDR3 length: 15 residues.